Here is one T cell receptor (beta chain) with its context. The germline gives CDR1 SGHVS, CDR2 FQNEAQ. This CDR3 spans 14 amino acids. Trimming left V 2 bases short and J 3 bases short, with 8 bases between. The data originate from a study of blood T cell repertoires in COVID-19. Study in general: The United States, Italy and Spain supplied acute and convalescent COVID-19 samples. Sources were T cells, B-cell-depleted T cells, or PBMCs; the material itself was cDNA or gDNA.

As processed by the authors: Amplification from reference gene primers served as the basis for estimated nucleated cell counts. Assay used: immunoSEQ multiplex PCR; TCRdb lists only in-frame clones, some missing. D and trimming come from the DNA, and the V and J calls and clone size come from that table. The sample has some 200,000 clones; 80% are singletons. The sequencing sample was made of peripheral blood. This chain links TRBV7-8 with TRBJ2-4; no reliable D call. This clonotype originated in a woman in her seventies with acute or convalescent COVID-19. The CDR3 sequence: CASSLTRNKNIQYF. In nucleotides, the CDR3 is TGTGCCAGCAGCTTAACCAGAAACAAAAACATTCAGTACTTC.